This TCR beta chain was captured in a study of blood T cell repertoires in COVID-19. For the study at large: From T cells, B-cell-depleted T cells, or PBMCs came the material, which was cDNA or gDNA.

Original processing notes: Amplification with reference gene primers provided the estimates of nucleated cell counts. TCRdb's table, derived via immunoSEQ multiplex PCR, lists solely in-frame clones and lacks some. The D gene and trimming were derived from the DNA, and the V and J assignments and clone size from that table. Among 73,000 or so clones listed, 80% to 85% were seen once. Trimming stripped 1 base from V and 0 bases from J, with 11 bases between. The CDR3 is 16 residues long. Per the germline V gene, CDR1 is SGDLS and CDR2 is YYNGEE. This clone turned up a few times. The rearrangement uses TRBV9 and TRBJ1-3; D is possibly TRBD1 (6 bases). The source of this sequence is a woman in her fifties or sixties with acute or convalescent COVID-19. The sample comprised peripheral blood. CDR3 nucleotides: TGTGCCAGCAGCGTACGGGGGGCCGCCTCTGGAAACACCATATATTTT. Its translation: CASSVRGAASGNTIYF.